The 20 T cell receptor beta chains given below trace back to one sample, sequenced in a study of control samples from healthy donors and cancer patients. Sequenced by immunoSEQ multiplex PCR; TCRdb stores in-frame clones only, minus some. In the table there are approximately 210,000 clones, 90% to 95% of which are singletons. Material for sequencing was blood. All receptors derive from a man aged 30 to 39 in good health.

The chain joins TRBV3-1 (or the pseudogene TRBV3-2) to TRBJ2-3, with unresolved D. V dropped 0 bases and J dropped 2 bases, with 15 bases sitting between them. Looked up from germline, CDR1 is LGHDT and CDR2 is YNNKEL (reference sequence). CDR3 length: 17 residues. The CDR3 region has the DNA TGTGCCAGCAGCCAAGATGGAGTTCTCTCCTACACAGATACGCAGTATTTT. It is translated as CASSQDGVLSYTDTQYF.

The rearrangement joins TRBV2 to TRBJ2-7; weak D call: TRBD1 (6 bases). V lost 7 bases to trimming and J lost 6 bases, with 19 bases between them. Germline CDR1 and CDR2: SNHLY and FYNNEI. CDR3 length equals 14 residues. The CDR3 region has the DNA TGTGCCAGCAAAGTTGTTTTACAGGGCGGCGAGCAGTACTTC. This translates into CASKVVLQGGEQYF. Based on the CDR3 plus reference TRBV2 and TRBJ2-7, the full variable domain is EPEVTQTPSHQVTQMGQEVILRCVPISNHLYFYWYRQILGQKVEFLVSFYNNEISEKSEIFDDQFSVERPDGSNFTLKIRSTKLEDSAMYFCASKVVLQGGEQYFGPGTRLTVT.

The CDR3 sequence: CASSLGQGEKLFF. The CDR3 nucleotides are TGTGCCAGCAGCTTAGGACAGGGTGAAAAACTGTTTTTT. The rearrangement joins TRBV5-5 to TRBJ1-4, with TRBD1 identical over 8 bases. The CDR3 runs 13 residues. Per the germline V gene, CDR1 is SGHKS and CDR2 is YYEKEE (reference sequence). After removal of 2 bases from V and 7 bases from J, the junction contained 1 base not matched to a gene. Together with reference TRBV5-5 and TRBJ1-4, the CDR3 gives the full variable domain: DAGVTQSPTHLIKTRGQQVTLRCSPISGHKSVSWYQQVLGQGPQFIFQYYEKEERGRGNFPDRFSARQFPNYSSELNVNALLLGDSALYLCASSLGQGEKLFFGSGTQLSVL.

The chain uses TRBV7-9 and TRBJ2-4; possibly TRBD1 or TRBD2 for D (7 bases each). Germline V gene data show CDR1 as SEHNR and CDR2 as FQNEAQ (reference sequence). The length of the CDR3 is 14 residues. Trimming shortened V by 0 bases and J by 9 bases, and 12 bases separated the two germline ends. The CDR3 coding sequence is TGTGCCAGCAGCTTAGCGGGAGGGGGCGGCATTCAGTACTTC. The encoded protein is CASSLAGGGGIQYF.

The chain recombines TRBV18 with TRBJ2-1; D unresolved. V was shortened by 5 bases and J by 6 bases, with 20 bases between the two germline ends. Germline CDR1 and CDR2: KGHSH and LQKENI. This CDR3 is 16 amino acids long. The CDR3 reads CASSAAGPRTGNEQFF. CDR3 DNA sequence: TGTGCCAGCTCAGCGGCCGGGCCTCGAACGGGCAATGAGCAGTTCTTC.

The chain employs TRBV12-3 or TRBV12-4 and TRBJ1-5, with 7 bases aligning to TRBD1. The ends lost 7 bases at V and 7 bases at J; junction bases unmatched: 7. The CDR3 is 13 residues long. Here the CDR3 DNA reads TGTGCCAGCACAGAGGGGGCCGGGCAGCCCCAGCATTTT. It yields the protein CASTEGAGQPQHF.

The chain carries TRBV27 and TRBJ2-1; 7 bases are a match to TRBD1. J gave up 3 bases and V 6 bases, and 5 bases lay outside the gene matches. The CDR3 is 14 amino acids. Germline V gene sequence: CDR1 MNHEY, CDR2 SMNVEV (reference sequence). CDR3 DNA: TGTGCCAGCAGCCCGACAGGGTACTACAATGAGCAGTTCTTC. Amino acids: CASSPTGYYNEQFF.

Written as DNA, the CDR3 is TGCGCCAGCAGCTTGAAACGACAGACAAACACCGGGGAGCTGTTTTTT. Encoded protein: CASSLKRQTNTGELFF. V is TRBV5-1 and J is TRBJ2-2; a possible D gene is TRBD1 (5 bases). The V end was cut by 1 base, the J end by 2 bases, with 12 bases between. The CDR3 totals 16 residues. Germline V gene sequence: CDR1 SGHRS, CDR2 YFSETQ.

The chain carries TRBV9 and TRBJ2-3; either TRBD1 or TRBD2 may supply D (6 bases each). The CDR3 totals 15 residues. V gave up 4 bases and J gave up 4 bases, with 16 bases separating them. Per germline, CDR1 SGDLS and CDR2 YYNGEE. CDR3 nucleotides: TGTGCCAGCAGCTCAAGGGGGGCCGGGTCAGATACGCAGTATTTT. Amino acids: CASSSRGAGSDTQYF. The full variable domain, in which reference TRBV9 and TRBJ2-3 provide the parts outside the CDR3, is DSGVTQTPKHLITATGQRVTLRCSPRSGDLSVYWYQQSLDQGLQFLIQYYNGEERAKGNILERFSAQQFPDLHSELNLSSLELGDSALYFCASSSRGAGSDTQYFGPGTRLTVL.

This sequence joins TRBV21-1 and TRBJ1-5; TRBD1, the table's D call, was not compared with the DNA. TRBV21-1 is deemed a pseudogene. The CDR3 consists of 19 residues. This CDR3 is CASSNGGQGRWDSNQPQHF. The DNA of the CDR3 is TGTGCCAGCAGCAATGGGGGACAGGGGCGTTGGGATAGCAATCAGCCCCAGCATTTT.

The rearrangement uses TRBV11-2 and TRBJ1-6; a weak D match, TRBD1 (5 bases). Germline V lookup: CDR1 SGHAT, CDR2 FQNNGV. CDR3 length equals 15 residues. The germline V and J ends were trimmed by 4 bases and 3 bases, with 10 bases remaining between them. CDR3 region: CASSSRGVYNSPLHF. The CDR3 bases are TGTGCCAGCAGCTCTAGGGGAGTCTATAATTCACCCCTCCACTTT.

The chain combines TRBV15 with TRBJ1-5; D uncertain. Trimming took 0 bases from V and 2 from J, leaving 2 bases between them. CDR3 length equals 13 residues. Germline V gene data show CDR1 as LNHNV and CDR2 as YYDKDF (reference sequence). The CDR3 coding sequence is TGTGCCACCAGCAGAGACGGCAATCAGCCCCAGCATTTT. It codes for CATSRDGNQPQHF. The full variable domain, with the rest looked up from reference TRBV15 and TRBJ1-5, is DAMVIQNPRYQVTQFGKPVTLSCSQTLNHNVMYWYQQKSSQAPKLLFHYYDKDFNNEADTPDNFQSRRPNTSFCFLDIRSPGLGDTAMYLCATSRDGNQPQHFGDGTRLSIL.

V is TRBV6-6 and J is TRBJ2-2; 8 positions agree with TRBD2. Germline-derived CDR1 and CDR2 are MNHNY and SVGAGI (reference sequence). The CDR3 sequence is 16 residues long. Trimming took 2 bases from V and 3 from J; bases not matched to a gene: 5. The CDR3 sequence: CASSYPPGGHTGELFF. In nucleotides, the CDR3 is TGTGCCAGCAGTTACCCACCGGGGGGGCACACCGGGGAGCTGTTTTTT.

CDR3 sequence: CASRGQGGNEKLFF. The CDR3 DNA follows: TGTGCCAGCAGAGGGCAGGGGGGTAATGAAAAACTGTTTTTT. The chain joins TRBV6-5 to TRBJ1-4; 7 bases are a match to TRBD1. Trimming at V came to 6 bases and at J to 4 bases, leaving 5 bases not matched to a gene. The germline gives CDR1 MNHEY, CDR2 SVGAGI. The CDR3 totals 14 residues.

This chain links TRBV25-1 with TRBJ2-7, with a possible D match to TRBD1 (6 bases). Germline CDR1 MGHDK, CDR2 SYGVNS. CDR3 length equals 13 residues. Deletions cut 5 bases from V and 5 bases from J, with 13 bases between. CDR3 region: CASSFTGFDEQYF. The CDR3 DNA reads as TGTGCCAGCAGTTTCACAGGGTTCGACGAGCAGTACTTC.

This chain joins TRBV5-5 and TRBJ2-1, with 7 bases identical to TRBD1. The junction had 8 bases not matched to a gene; V was cut back by 3 bases and J by 8 bases. The CDR3 is 14 amino acids. The germline CDR1 and CDR2 sequences are SGHKS and YYEKEE (reference sequence). For the CDR3, the DNA is TGTGCCAGCAGCTCGAGAAGACAGGGCCATGAGCAGTTCTTC. Translation gives CASSSRRQGHEQFF.

The CDR3, as DNA: TGTGCCAGCAGCTTAAACGCCAGATATTCACCCCTCCACTTT. As protein: CASSLNARYSPLHF. The chain joins TRBV7-2 to TRBJ1-6; D is unclear. The CDR3 covers 14 residues. The germline gives CDR1 SGHTA, CDR2 FQGNSA. The germline V and J ends were trimmed by 2 bases and 8 bases, with 10 bases remaining between them.

The gene calls are TRBV7-6 and TRBJ1-2, with 9 bases that match TRBD1. The CDR3 sequence is 14 residues long. V shed 6 bases, J shed 6 bases, and the junction held 8 bases outside the gene matches. Germline V gene lookup returns CDR1 SGHVS and CDR2 FNYEAQ. DNA for the CDR3: TGTGCCAGCAGTTCCGGGACAGGGTTTGATGGCTACACCTTC. Its translation is CASSSGTGFDGYTF. Full variable domain (remainder filled in from reference TRBV7-6 and TRBJ1-2): GAGVSQSPRYKVTKRGQDVALRCDPISGHVSLYWYRQALGQGPEFLTYFNYEAQQDKSGLPNDRFSAERPEGSISTLTIQRTEQRDSAMYRCASSSGTGFDGYTFGSGTRLTVV.

The CDR3 loop reads CASSAGQGLTDGYTF. In DNA, the CDR3 is TGTGCCAGCAGCGCGGGACAGGGATTGACTGATGGCTACACCTTC. V is TRBV5-6 and J is TRBJ1-2, with 9 bases matching TRBD1. Per the germline V gene, CDR1 is SGHDT and CDR2 is YYEEEE. This CDR3 has 15 residues. V shed 4 bases, J shed 6 bases, and the junction held 10 bases outside the gene matches.

J is TRBJ1-6 and V is TRBV30; D remains ambiguous. The CDR3 sequence is 15 residues long. Germline V gene lookup returns CDR1 GTSNPN and CDR2 SVGIG (reference sequence). Trimming stripped 2 bases from V and 7 bases from J, with 15 bases between. The CDR3 region has the DNA TGTGCCTGGAGTAGGGAGGGCGGTCTGAATTCACCCCTCCACTTT. Its protein product is CAWSREGGLNSPLHF.